What follows describes a single T cell receptor (beta chain). Its antigen is not known. The data belong to a study of shared clonotypes between healthy human individuals. Study observations and caveats: Sampling involved blood alone; tissue repertoires likely differ. Read depth was anticipated to influence clonotype sharing among donors.

The assay used deep level. Assay used: immunoSEQ multiplex PCR; TCRdb lists only in-frame clones, some missing. In the table there are approximately 500,000 clones, approximately 80% of which are singletons. Germline V CDR1 and CDR2: SNHLY, FYNNEI. Germline trimming cut 4 bases from V and 6 bases from J; bases unmatched to any gene: 8. The CDR3 has 15 amino acids. This chain uses TRBV2 with TRBJ1-5; the match to TRBD1 covers 8 bases. The TCR sequence derives from a woman in her thirties or forties in good health. Some clones in this sample may be carry-over from other donors' samples. Sequencing was carried out using PBMCs. CDR3 amino acids: CASSARDRLSQPQHF. The CDR3 nucleotides read TGTGCCAGCAGTGCTCGGGACAGGTTGAGTCAGCCCCAGCATTTT.